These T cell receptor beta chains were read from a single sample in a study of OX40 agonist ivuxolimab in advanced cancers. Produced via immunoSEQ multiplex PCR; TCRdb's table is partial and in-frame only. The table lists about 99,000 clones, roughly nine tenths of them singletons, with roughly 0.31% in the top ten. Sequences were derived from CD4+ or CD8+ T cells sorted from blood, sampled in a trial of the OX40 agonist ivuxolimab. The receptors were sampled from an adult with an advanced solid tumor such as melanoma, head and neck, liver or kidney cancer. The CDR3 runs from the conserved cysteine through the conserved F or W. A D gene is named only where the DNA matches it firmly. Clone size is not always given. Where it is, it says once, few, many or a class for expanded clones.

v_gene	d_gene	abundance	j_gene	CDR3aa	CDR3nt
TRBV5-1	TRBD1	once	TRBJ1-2	CASSPGGTGYVYGYTF	TGCGCCAGCAGCCCAGGGGGGACAGGATACGTTTATGGCTACACCTTC
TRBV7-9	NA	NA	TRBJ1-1	CASSLEGPTEAFF	TGTGCCAGCAGCTTAGAGGGGCCCACTGAAGCTTTCTTT
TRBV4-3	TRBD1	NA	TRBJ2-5	CASSQLGQGAETQYF	TGCGCCAGCAGCCAATTAGGACAGGGTGCCGAGACCCAGTACTTC
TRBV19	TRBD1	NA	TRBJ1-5	CASSRDRDMVQPQHF	TGTGCCAGTAGTCGGGACAGGGATATGGTTCAGCCCCAGCATTTT
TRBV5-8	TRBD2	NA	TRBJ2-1	CASSLLAGISYNEQFF	TGTGCCAGCAGCCTTCTAGCGGGGATCTCCTACAATGAGCAGTTCTTC
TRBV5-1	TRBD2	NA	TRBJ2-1	CASSFLASGNSEQFF	TGCGCCAGCAGCTTTTTGGCTAGCGGGAATAGTGAGCAGTTCTTC
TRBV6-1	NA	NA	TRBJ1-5	CASSIGQREPQHF	TGTGCCAGCAGTATTGGGCAGCGGGAGCCCCAGCATTTT
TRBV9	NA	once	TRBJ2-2	CASSRGGLNTGELFF	TGTGCCAGCAGCCGCGGTGGGCTGAACACCGGGGAGCTGTTTTTT
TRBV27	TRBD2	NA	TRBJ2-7	CASSPWTSGTYEQYF	TGTGCCAGCAGTCCTTGGACTAGCGGGACTTACGAGCAGTACTTC
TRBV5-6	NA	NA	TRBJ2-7	CASSVDRPTTYEQYF	TGTGCCAGCAGCGTAGACAGACCAACGACCTACGAGCAGTACTTC
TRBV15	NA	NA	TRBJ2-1	CATSRDWGKRNEQFF	TGTGCCACCAGCAGAGATTGGGGTAAGAGGAATGAGCAGTTCTTC
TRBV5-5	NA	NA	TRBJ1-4	CASSLGLGATNEKLFF	TGTGCCAGCAGCTTGGGGTTAGGGGCAACTAATGAAAAACTGTTTTTT
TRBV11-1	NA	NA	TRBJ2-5	CASSLDLGLAVQETQYF	TGTGCCAGCAGCTTAGATCTTGGTTTGGCAGTACAAGAGACCCAGTACTTC
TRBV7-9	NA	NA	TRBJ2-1	CASSSPQDNEQFF	TGTGCCAGCAGCTCGCCACAAGACAATGAGCAGTTCTTC
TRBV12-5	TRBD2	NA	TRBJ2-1	CASGLIGGRSGDSGRHEQFF	TGTGCTAGTGGTTTGATAGGGGGCCGGTCGGGTGATAGCGGGAGACATGAGCAGTTCTTC
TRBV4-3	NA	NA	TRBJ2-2	CASSQVLRADTGELFF	TGCGCCAGCAGCCAAGTTCTGAGGGCGGATACCGGGGAGCTGTTTTTT
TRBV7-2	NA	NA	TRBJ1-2	CASSPRAGRGIYGYTF	TGTGCCAGCAGCCCGAGAGCTGGCAGGGGAATATATGGCTACACCTTC
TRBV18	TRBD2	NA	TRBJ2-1	CASSAGTSGTNEQFF	TGTGCCAGCTCAGCCGGGACTAGCGGGACAAATGAGCAGTTCTTC
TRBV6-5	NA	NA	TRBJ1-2	CASSYSVAGGYGYTF	TGTGCCAGCAGTTACTCGGTAGCTGGGGGCTATGGCTACACCTTC
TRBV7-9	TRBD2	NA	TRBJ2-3	CASSLGPSGRGDTQYF	TGTGCCAGCAGCTTAGGCCCTAGCGGGAGAGGTGATACGCAGTATTTT
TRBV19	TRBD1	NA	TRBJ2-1	CASSPFPGTASNNEQFF	TGTGCCAGTAGTCCATTCCCCGGGACAGCGTCCAACAATGAGCAGTTCTTC
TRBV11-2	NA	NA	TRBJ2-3	CASSLLRVQDTQYF	TGTGCCAGCAGCTTATTAAGGGTACAAGATACGCAGTATTTT
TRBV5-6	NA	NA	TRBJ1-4	CASSRAATNEKLFF	TGTGCCAGCAGCCGGGCTGCAACTAATGAAAAACTGTTTTTT
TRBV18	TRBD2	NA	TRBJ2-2	CASSHRTSGTGELFF	TGTGCCAGCTCACACCGGACTAGCGGGACCGGGGAGCTGTTTTTT
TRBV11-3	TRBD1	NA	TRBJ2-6	CASSPGGGKSSGANVLTF	TGTGCCAGCAGCCCAGGGGGTGGGAAAAGTTCTGGGGCCAACGTCCTGACTTTC
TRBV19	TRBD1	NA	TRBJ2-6	CASSSGTGISGANVLTF	TGTGCCAGTAGTAGCGGGACAGGGATCTCTGGGGCCAACGTCCTGACTTTC
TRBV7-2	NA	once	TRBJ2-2	CASSLLGDTGELFF	TGTGCCAGCAGCTTACTGGGGGACACCGGGGAGCTGTTTTTT
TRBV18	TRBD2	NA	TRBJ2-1	CASSPPLAGLNEQFF	TGTGCCAGCTCACCACCCCTAGCGGGGCTCAATGAGCAGTTCTTC
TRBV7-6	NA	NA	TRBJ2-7	CASSLQGGTYEQYF	TGTGCCAGCAGCTTGCAGGGCGGGACCTACGAGCAGTACTTC
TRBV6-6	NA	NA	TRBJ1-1	CASSLETANTEAFF	TGTGCCAGCAGTTTAGAGACCGCAAACACTGAAGCTTTCTTT
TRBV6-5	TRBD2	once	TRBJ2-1	CASSYTMAGGYEQFF	TGTGCCAGCAGTTACACGATGGCGGGAGGTTATGAGCAGTTCTTC
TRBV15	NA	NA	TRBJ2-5	CATSGWGGKETQYF	TGTGCCACCAGCGGATGGGGTGGGAAAGAGACCCAGTACTTC
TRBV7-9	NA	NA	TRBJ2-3	CASSYEADTQYF	TGTGCCAGCAGCTACGAAGCAGATACGCAGTATTTT
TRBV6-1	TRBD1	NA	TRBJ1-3	CASSDRTGGTTIYF	TGTGCCAGCAGTGATCGGACAGGCGGAACCACCATATATTTT
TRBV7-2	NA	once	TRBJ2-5	CASSKGGVQGTQYF	TGTGCCAGCAGCAAGGGGGGTGTACAAGGGACCCAGTACTTC
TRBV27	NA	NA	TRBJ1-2	CASSPLAGRGYTF	TGTGCCAGCAGTCCACTGGCAGGGCGGGGCTACACCTTC
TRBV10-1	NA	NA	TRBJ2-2	CASRKGNTGELFF	TGCGCCAGCAGAAAAGGGAACACCGGGGAGCTGTTTTTT
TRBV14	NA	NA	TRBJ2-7	CASSQEISAGEQYF	TGTGCCAGCAGCCAAGAAATCTCAGCTGGTGAGCAGTACTTC
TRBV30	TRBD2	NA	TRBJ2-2	CAWSRTSGTGELFF	TGTGCCTGGTCCCGGACTAGCGGCACCGGGGAGCTGTTTTTT
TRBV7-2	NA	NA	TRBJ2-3	CASSFSAGRKYF	TGTGCCAGCAGCTTCTCCGCGGGAAGAAAGTATTTT
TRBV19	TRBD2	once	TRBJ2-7	CASSDHRPGLAESYEQYF	TGTGCCAGTAGTGATCACAGACCGGGACTAGCGGAATCCTACGAGCAGTACTTC
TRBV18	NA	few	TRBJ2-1	CASSPQTVDNEQFF	TGTGCCAGCTCACCACAGACAGTTGACAATGAGCAGTTCTTC
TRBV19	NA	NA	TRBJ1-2	CASSDRDTIYGYTF	TGTGCCAGTAGTGACCGGGACACAATCTATGGCTACACCTTC
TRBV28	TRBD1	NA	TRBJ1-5	CASRGQGNQPQHF	TGTGCCAGCAGGGGACAGGGGAATCAGCCCCAGCATTTT
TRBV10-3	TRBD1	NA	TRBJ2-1	CAISDPGTGGWNEQFF	TGTGCCATCAGTGACCCCGGGACAGGGGGCTGGAATGAGCAGTTCTTC
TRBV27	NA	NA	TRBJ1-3	CASSSVTSGNTIYF	TGTGCCAGCAGTTCAGTAACCTCTGGAAACACCATATATTTT
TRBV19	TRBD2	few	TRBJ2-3	CASKLAGGGITQYF	TGTGCCAGTAAACTAGCGGGAGGAGGGATTACGCAGTATTTT